This T cell receptor beta chain was found in a study of T cells in Graves' hyperthyroidism and ophthalmopathy. The study, taken as a whole, reports: Ophthalmopathy cases were set apart from stable hyperthyroidism by a 13 V-J model.

Germline V gives CDR1 SNHLY, CDR2 FYNNEI. CDR3 length: 15 amino acids. V dropped 1 base and J dropped 7; count of bases not matched to a gene: 5. There were TCR beta CDR3 regions amplified from RNA transcripts. During a first-round RT-PCR of the TCR CDR3, the HTBI primer set was used. TCRdb re-called the multiplex PCR reads with MiXCR, one entry per CDR3 protein. The sample includes hundreds of thousands of distinct CDR3 sequences, 15% to 17% seen only once; the top ten take 13% to 15%. To note about this clonotype: The antigen remains unidentified.

Graves' hyperthyroidism was deemed stable given no ophthalmopathy progression within 18 months. The patients, who ranged from 18 to 65 in age, presented with newly diagnosed hyperthyroidism lasting under 2 months. Clinical symptoms, serum thyroxine and TRAb, thyroid ultrasound and orbital computed tomography together formed the diagnostic basis. Specimen: blood. This TCR was recovered from a woman under 30 with Graves' hyperthyroidism. The chain couples TRBV2 to TRBJ1-2, with 11 bases fitting TRBD1. CDR3 DNA: TGTGCCAGCAGTGAAGAGTGGACAGGGGGCGGTGGCTACACCTTC. This translates into CASSEEWTGGGGYTF.